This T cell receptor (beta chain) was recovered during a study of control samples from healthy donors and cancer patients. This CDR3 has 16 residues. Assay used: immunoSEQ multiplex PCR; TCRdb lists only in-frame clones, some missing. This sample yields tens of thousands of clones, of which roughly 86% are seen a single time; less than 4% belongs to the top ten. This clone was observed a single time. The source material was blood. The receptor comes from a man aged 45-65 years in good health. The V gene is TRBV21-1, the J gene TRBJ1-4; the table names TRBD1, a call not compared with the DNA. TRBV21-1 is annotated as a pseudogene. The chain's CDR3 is CASSGNGAGDGEKLFF. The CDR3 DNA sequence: TGTGCCAGCAGCGGAAACGGGGCAGGGGATGGAGAAAAACTGTTTTTT.